This T cell receptor (beta chain) stems from a study of cytomegalovirus exposure and HLA in healthy donors. V gave up 9 bases and J gave up 2 bases; unmatched junction bases: 6. This CDR3 contains 15 residues. In germline, CDR1 is SGHRS, CDR2 YFSETQ. PCR involved 60 Vbeta and 13 Jbeta primers. Measured with immunoSEQ multiplex PCR; TCRdb has only the in-frame clones, and not every one. This sample has about 89,000 clones, with approximately 81% found just once. Of note for this clone: Its antigen is undetermined.

Study-level results: Accounts indicate the classifier identified cytomegalovirus status with strong specificity and sensitivity. Earlier analysis found most TCR beta V segments productive about 90% or about 30% of the time. With DRB1 most and HLA-C fewest, TCR association rates differed between HLA loci in a later analysis. With further analysis later on, most CMV-associated TCR beta chains appeared HLA-restricted.

The source is a man aged 40-49 years in good health and CMV-seropositive. Sequencing used PBMCs. This rearrangement joins TRBV5-1 to TRBJ2-5; 14 bases fit TRBD2. CDR3 sequence (DNA): TGCGCCACTCGACTAGCGGGGGGGAGTCAAGAGACCCAGTACTTC. It yields the protein CATRLAGGSQETQYF. The entire variable domain, with the rest obtained from reference TRBV5-1 and TRBJ2-5, is as follows: KAGVTQTPRYLIKTRGQQVTLSCSPISGHRSVSWYQQTPGQGLQFLFEYFSETQRNKGNFPGRFSGRQFSNSRSEMNVSTLELGDSALYLCATRLAGGSQETQYFGPGTRLLVL.